This T cell receptor (beta chain) was captured in a study of vaccination and CD4 T cells after COVID-19. Study information: Convalescent donors: six male, four female; seven Caucasian, two Asian, one multiracial, two Hispanic. The interval from dose two to post-vaccine sampling had a median of about 72 days, and it ranged from 14 to 241. Study-wide findings and caveats: Apart from involving relatively few convalescent patients, the work omitted early post-infection timepoints. A median 86.3% of convalescent patients' SARS-CoV-2-reactive clones emerged only after vaccination.

This clonotype was detected only a few times. What it recognizes is unknown. MiXCR was run by TCRdb on the PCR reads, yielding one entry per CDR3 protein. The repertoire includes about 20,000 distinct CDR3 sequences, approximately 65% of them detected once, and over 1% sits in the top ten. CDR3 length equals 18 residues. Trimming at V came to 7 bases and at J to 2 bases, leaving 15 bases not matched to a gene. Germline lookup yields CDR1 MNHNS and CDR2 SASEGT. The clonotype was recovered from a human donor who had recovered from COVID-19. The source was CD4+ T cells from blood, collected before SARS-CoV-2 vaccination. The gene calls are TRBV6-1 and TRBJ2-3; TRBD2 matches at 10 bases. Here the CDR3 DNA reads TGTGCCAGCACCCTAAACTTCGGACTAGCGGAAAACACAGATACGCAGTATTTT. Its protein is CASTLNFGLAENTDTQYF.